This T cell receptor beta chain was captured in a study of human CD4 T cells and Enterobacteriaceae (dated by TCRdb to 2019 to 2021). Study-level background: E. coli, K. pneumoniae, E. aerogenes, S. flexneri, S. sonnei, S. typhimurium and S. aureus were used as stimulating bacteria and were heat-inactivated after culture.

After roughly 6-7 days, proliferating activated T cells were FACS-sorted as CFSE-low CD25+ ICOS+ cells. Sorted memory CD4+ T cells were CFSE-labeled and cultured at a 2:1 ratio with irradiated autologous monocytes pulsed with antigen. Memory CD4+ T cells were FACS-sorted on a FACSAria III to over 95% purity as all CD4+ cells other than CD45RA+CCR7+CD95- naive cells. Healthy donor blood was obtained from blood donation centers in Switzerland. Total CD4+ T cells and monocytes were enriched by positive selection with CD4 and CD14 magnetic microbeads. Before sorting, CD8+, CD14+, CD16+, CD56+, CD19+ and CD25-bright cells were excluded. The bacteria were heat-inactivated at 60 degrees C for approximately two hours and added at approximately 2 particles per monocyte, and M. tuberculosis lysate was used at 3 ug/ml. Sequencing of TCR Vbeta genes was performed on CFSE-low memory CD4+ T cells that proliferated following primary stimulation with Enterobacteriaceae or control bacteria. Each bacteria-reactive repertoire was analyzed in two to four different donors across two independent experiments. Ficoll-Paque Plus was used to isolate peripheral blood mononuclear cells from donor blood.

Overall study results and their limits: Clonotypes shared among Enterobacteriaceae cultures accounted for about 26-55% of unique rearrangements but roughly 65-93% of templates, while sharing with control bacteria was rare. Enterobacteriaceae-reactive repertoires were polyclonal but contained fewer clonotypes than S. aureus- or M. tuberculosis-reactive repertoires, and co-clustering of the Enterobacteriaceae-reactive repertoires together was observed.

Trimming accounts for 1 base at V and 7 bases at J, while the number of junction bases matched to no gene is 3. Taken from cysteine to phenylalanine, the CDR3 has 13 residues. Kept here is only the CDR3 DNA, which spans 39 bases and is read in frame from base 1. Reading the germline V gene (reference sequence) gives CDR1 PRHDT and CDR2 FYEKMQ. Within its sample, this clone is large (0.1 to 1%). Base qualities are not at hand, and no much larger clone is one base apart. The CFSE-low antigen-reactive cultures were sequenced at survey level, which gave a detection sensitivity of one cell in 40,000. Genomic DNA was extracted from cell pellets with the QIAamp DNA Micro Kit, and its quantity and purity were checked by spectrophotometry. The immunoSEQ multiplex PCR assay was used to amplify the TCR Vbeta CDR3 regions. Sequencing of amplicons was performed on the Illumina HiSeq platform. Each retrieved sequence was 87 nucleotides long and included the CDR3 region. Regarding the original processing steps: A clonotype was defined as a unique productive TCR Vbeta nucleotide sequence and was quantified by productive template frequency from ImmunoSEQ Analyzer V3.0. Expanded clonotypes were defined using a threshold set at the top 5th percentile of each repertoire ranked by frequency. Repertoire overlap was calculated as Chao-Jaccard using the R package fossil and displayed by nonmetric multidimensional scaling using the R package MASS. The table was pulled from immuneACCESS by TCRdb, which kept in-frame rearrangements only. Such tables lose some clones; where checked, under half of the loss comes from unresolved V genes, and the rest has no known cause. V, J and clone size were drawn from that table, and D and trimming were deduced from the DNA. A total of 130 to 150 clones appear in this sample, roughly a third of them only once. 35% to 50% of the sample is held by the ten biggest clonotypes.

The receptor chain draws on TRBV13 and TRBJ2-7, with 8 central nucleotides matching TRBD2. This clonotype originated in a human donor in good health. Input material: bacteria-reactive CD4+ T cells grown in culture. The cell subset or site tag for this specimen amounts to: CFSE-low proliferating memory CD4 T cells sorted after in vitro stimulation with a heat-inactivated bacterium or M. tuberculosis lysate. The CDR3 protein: CASSLAGGYEQYF. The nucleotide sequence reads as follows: TGTGCCAGCAGCTTAGCGGGAGGGTATGAGCAGTACTTC.